This entry features one T cell receptor beta chain sequence. Its antigen is still unknown. The data belong to a study of metastatic and nonmetastatic thyroid tumors. Whole-study context: From malignant and benign thyroid patients, repertoires in blood and in tumor or nodule tissue were compared. Study results and caveats: In both blood and tumor samples, TCR beta diversity was reported significantly higher for malignant than benign nodules.

All patients were treatment-naive before thyroid surgery. This CDR3 region has 13 residues. Trimming cost V 5 bases and J 2 bases, with 9 bases left between them. Per germline, CDR1 KGHSH and CDR2 LQKENI. The authors' processing: Variation in CDR3 across clinicopathological groups served as the basis for constructing a distant-metastasis classifier in papillary thyroid cancer. MiXCR re-clonotyped the PCR reads for TCRdb. TCRdb's processing, not the study's, gives the V and J calls here. Of fewer than 70,000 clones in the sample, less than 30% were seen once. The TCR was taken from a female donor with papillary thyroid cancer or a benign thyroid nodule (not recorded which). Some clones in this sample may be carry-over from other donors' samples. The rearrangement links TRBV18 to TRBJ1-1; a possible D gene is TRBD1 (6 bases). What was sequenced was blood. This CDR3 reads CASSSGTNTEAFF. The CDR3 nucleotides are TGTGCCAGCTCATCCGGGACAAACACTGAAGCTTTCTTT.